This T cell receptor (beta chain) originates from a study of cytomegalovirus exposure and HLA in healthy donors. At the level of the study: HLA-typed donors were the source of about 85 million unique TCRs, which an early data release held.

A remark on this clone: Its specificity is unknown.

60 Vbeta and 13 Jbeta primers were used in PCR. TCRdb's copy holds only in-frame clones and misses some; the assay was immunoSEQ multiplex PCR. This table has about 98,000 clones, over 60% appearing once. Germline V lookup: CDR1 SEHNR, CDR2 FQNEAQ (reference sequence). This CDR3 region has 15 residues. Trimming removed 5 bases from V and 0 bases from J, with 11 bases in between. Findings and limits, study-wide: When analyzed later, the rates of TCR association showed variation by HLA locus, with DRB1 the most and HLA-C the fewest.

The chain couples TRBV7-9 to TRBJ2-4; D is uncertain. This TCR was recovered from a male donor in good health and CMV-seropositive. The sequenced material came from PBMCs. CDR3 amino acids: CASSPARGAKNIQYF. CDR3 DNA sequence: TGTGCCAGCAGCCCCGCTCGAGGAGCCAAAAACATTCAGTACTTC.